Presented here are 25 T cell receptor beta chains from one specimen sequenced in a study of blood T cell repertoires in COVID-19. Profiled with immunoSEQ multiplex PCR; TCRdb holds only in-frame clones, not every one. The sample lists approximately 260,000 clones, about four fifths occurring once. Sequenced: PBMCs or T cells enriched from blood (not recorded which). These receptors originate from a man between 45 and 60 years old who had recovered from COVID-19.

The genes are TRBV6-2 or TRBV6-3 and TRBJ2-1; 8 positions match TRBD1. The CDR3 length is 15 residues. With 6 bases clipped from V and 6 bases from J, the junction kept 10 bases outside the gene matches. Per germline, CDR1 MNHEY and CDR2 SVGEGT. CDR3 DNA: TGTGCCAGCAGCCGGCTCCAGGGGGCCGGCAATGAGCAGTTCTTC. This codes for CASSRLQGAGNEQFF.

This clone occurred many times. The rearrangement links TRBV5-8 to TRBJ1-5; D might be TRBD1 (5 bases). CDR3 size: 15 residues. Germline-derived CDR1 and CDR2 are SGHTS and YDEGEE. The V and J ends lost 4 bases and 6 bases respectively, with 17 bases between them. The CDR3 DNA reads as TGTGCCAGCAGCATCCGAGTCACGGGGGGTCAGCCCCAGCATTTT. Amino acids: CASSIRVTGGQPQHF.

Only a few counts were recorded for this clone. The rearrangement joins TRBV20-1 to TRBJ2-7; D is unclear. This CDR3 contains 11 residues. Germline loops: CDR1 DFQATT, CDR2 SNEGSKA (reference sequence). The chain's CDR3 is CSLFGQVEQYF. The CDR3 DNA is TGCAGCCTTTTTGGGCAGGTCGAGCAGTACTTC.

The chain joins TRBV28 to TRBJ2-1; 7 bases fit TRBD2. J lost 3 bases, V lost 7 bases, and 12 bases had no gene match. The CDR3 is made up of 16 amino acids. The germline V gene encodes CDR1 MDHEN and CDR2 SYDVKM. The CDR3 loop reads CASKTMGGGHYNEQFF. CDR3 coding DNA: TGTGCCAGCAAAACGATGGGGGGAGGGCACTACAATGAGCAGTTCTTC.

The chain joins TRBV25-1 to TRBJ2-1; 8 nucleotides agree with TRBD1. V shed 5 bases, J shed 2 bases, and the junction held 2 bases outside the gene matches. This CDR3 is 14 amino acids long. Germline assignment: CDR1 MGHDK and CDR2 SYGVNS. CDR3 residues: CASSLTGAYNEQFF. DNA of the CDR3: TGTGCCAGCAGTTTGACAGGGGCCTACAATGAGCAGTTCTTC.

The chain joins TRBV19 to TRBJ2-1, with 8 bases matching TRBD1. V gave up 4 bases and J gave up 8 bases; unmatched junction bases: 4. This CDR3 region has 13 residues. Germline V lookup: CDR1 LNHDA, CDR2 SQIVND (reference sequence). CDR3 loop: CASSSSGGDEQFF. The CDR3, as DNA: TGTGCCAGTAGTAGTTCAGGGGGCGATGAGCAGTTCTTC.

V gene TRBV10-3 combines with J gene TRBJ1-1; no clear D. Trimming stripped 0 bases from V and 2 bases from J, with 4 bases between. CDR1 and CDR2 (germline): ENHRY, SYGVKD. The length of the CDR3 is 13 residues. CDR3 coding DNA: TGTGCCATCAGTGAGTCGAGTAACACTGAAGCTTTCTTT. Translation gives CAISESSNTEAFF.

In this sample, this clone turned up a few times. This chain links TRBV5-1 with TRBJ1-5, with D maybe TRBD1 (5 bases). The CDR3 is made up of 14 amino acids. V was trimmed by 4 bases and J by 5 bases, leaving 13 bases between them. The germline gives CDR1 SGHRS, CDR2 YFSETQ. The CDR3 region is CASSVGGFDQPQHF. In DNA form, the CDR3 reads TGCGCCAGCAGCGTCGGGGGGTTCGATCAGCCCCAGCATTTT.

This chain uses TRBV5-4 with TRBJ2-7, with 11 bases that match TRBD2. V shed 4 bases, J shed 5 bases, and the junction held 2 bases outside the gene matches. The V gene's germline CDR1 is SGHNT and CDR2 YYREEE (reference sequence). The CDR3 totals 13 residues. CDR3 DNA: TGTGCCAGCAGCACTAGCGGGGGTGACGAGCAGTACTTC. This encodes CASSTSGGDEQYF.

The chain couples TRBV10-3 to TRBJ2-2; D may be TRBD2 (5 bases). This CDR3 is built from 15 residues. Germline V lookup: CDR1 ENHRY, CDR2 SYGVKD. V was pared by 2 bases and J by 5 bases, with 12 bases between. The CDR3 DNA reads TGTGCCATCAGTGAGGTGGGAGAGGATACCGGGGAGCTGTTTTTT. It is translated as CAISEVGEDTGELFF.

Concerning this clone: One end of the junction is discordant with germline, which a read error may explain. The V gene is TRBV7-7, the J gene TRBJ2-7; D is perhaps TRBD2 (5 bases). CDR3 length: 13 amino acids. Germline CDR1 and CDR2: SSHAT and FNYEAQ (reference sequence). In DNA, the CDR3 is TGTGCTAGCAGCCCAGCGGTGTCCTACGAGCAGTACTTC. Its protein is CASSPAVSYEQYF.

The chain uses TRBV5-8 and TRBJ2-5; possible D gene TRBD1, 7 bases. V lost 0 bases and J lost 5, with 14 bases in between. Germline loops: CDR1 SGHTS, CDR2 YDEGEE. The CDR3 has 15 amino acids. The CDR3 DNA reads TGTGCCAGCAGCTTGGAGCGGGCAGGGGGGGAGACCCAGTACTTC. Translating it yields CASSLERAGGETQYF. Full variable domain (remainder filled in from reference TRBV5-8 and TRBJ2-5): EAGVTQSPTHLIKTRGQQATLRCSPISGHTSVYWYQQALGLGLQFLLWYDEGEERNRGNFPPRFSGRQFPNYSSELNVNALELEDSALYLCASSLERAGGETQYFGPGTRLLVL.

V usage is TRBV19 and J usage is TRBJ2-3, with 8 bases fitting TRBD2. V was pared by 1 base and J by 10 bases, with 13 bases of the junction left unmatched. The germline V gene has CDR1 LNHDA and CDR2 SQIVND (reference sequence). The length of the CDR3 is 16 residues. The CDR3 DNA reads TGTGCCAGTAGTATAGGGAGTAGCGGGGACTTGAGGGCGCAGTATTTT. This encodes CASSIGSSGDLRAQYF.

The rearrangement links TRBV5-4 to TRBJ1-2; D is possibly TRBD1 (5 bases). This CDR3 comprises 14 residues. From germline, CDR1 is SGHNT and CDR2 YYREEE (reference sequence). V shed 4 bases and J shed 8 bases, with 18 bases lying between them. In DNA, the CDR3 is TGTGCCAGCAGCGGGGGGGGGAGCTTTGGAGGCTACACCTTC. Translation: CASSGGGSFGGYTF.

The gene calls are TRBV5-1 and TRBJ2-7; no reliable D call. Germline assignment: CDR1 SGHRS and CDR2 YFSETQ. The CDR3 is 16 residues long. Trimming shortened V by 1 base and J by 0 bases, and 14 bases separated the two germline ends. Here the CDR3 reads CASSLTGVRNSYEQYF. As DNA, the CDR3 is TGCGCCAGCAGCTTGACCGGCGTGCGGAACTCCTACGAGCAGTACTTC.

The chain employs TRBV2 and TRBJ2-2; D may be TRBD1 (5 bases). Germline CDR1 reads SNHLY; CDR2 reads FYNNEI. This CDR3 has 14 residues. V lost 7 bases, J lost 0 bases, and 9 bases lay in between. CDR3 sequence (DNA): TGTGCCAGCAAGGGGCTCGCGAACACCGGGGAGCTGTTTTTT. It translates to CASKGLANTGELFF. The full variable domain, rest sourced from reference TRBV2 and TRBJ2-2, is EPEVTQTPSHQVTQMGQEVILRCVPISNHLYFYWYRQILGQKVEFLVSFYNNEISEKSEIFDDQFSVERPDGSNFTLKIRSTKLEDSAMYFCASKGLANTGELFFGEGSRLTVL.

V gene TRBV4-1 combines with J gene TRBJ1-5; TRBD1 matches 9 bases. Trimming at V came to 3 bases and at J to 5 bases, leaving 5 bases not matched to a gene. CDR3 length: 15 residues. Germline values: CDR1 MGHRA, CDR2 YSYEKL. CDR3 residues: CASSQGQGIDQPQHF. The CDR3 coding sequence is TGCGCCAGCAGCCAGGGACAGGGAATCGATCAGCCCCAGCATTTT.

The sample holds a few counts of this clone. This chain uses TRBV10-3 with TRBJ1-1; D is undetermined. The CDR3 is made up of 16 amino acids. Trimming pared 8 bases from V and 5 bases from J, leaving 24 bases between. Germline values: CDR1 ENHRY, CDR2 SYGVKD. CDR3 DNA: TGTGCCATCCATGATAGGGATGAAGGGAGAAATACTGAAGCTTTCTTT. This encodes CAIHDRDEGRNTEAFF.

The chain is built from TRBV19 and TRBJ2-7; D call uncertain. In germline, CDR1 is LNHDA, CDR2 SQIVND (reference sequence). This CDR3 has 14 residues. V was shortened by 5 bases and J by 0 bases, with 11 bases between the two germline ends. CDR3 residues: CASSQEGISYEQYF. DNA of the CDR3: TGTGCCAGTAGTCAGGAAGGAATCTCCTACGAGCAGTACTTC.

This clone was seen a single time. The genes are TRBV5-1 and TRBJ1-1; tentative D call: TRBD1 (5 bases). CDR1 is SGHRS, CDR2 YFSETQ, per germline. V was clipped by 3 bases and J by 5 bases, with 17 bases between them. There are 15 residues in the CDR3. The CDR3 DNA is TGCGCCAGCAGCTCGGGGGGGACCCACCTGACTGAAGCTTTCTTT. This gives the protein CASSSGGTHLTEAFF.

V usage is TRBV6-6 and J usage is TRBJ2-7; no clear D. The CDR3 length is 13 residues. Trimming removed 7 bases from V and 2 bases from J, with 12 bases in between. Looked up from germline, CDR1 is MNHNY and CDR2 is SVGAGI (reference sequence). The DNA for the CDR3 is TGTGCCAGCATGACTGCAAATGCCTACGAGCAGTACTTC. Translation gives CASMTANAYEQYF.

The count of this clone is one. The CDR3 DNA reads as TGTGCCAGCAGCTTAGTAGCCGGGACAGACAAAAACATTCAGTACTTC. It translates to CASSLVAGTDKNIQYF. The chain employs TRBV7-2 and TRBJ2-4; 7 bases map to TRBD1. Germline V gene lookup returns CDR1 SGHTA and CDR2 FQGNSA. V was pared by 1 base and J by 3 bases, with 6 bases of the junction left unmatched. CDR3 size: 16 residues.

This chain uses TRBV7-8 with TRBJ1-3; the D is unclear. V dropped 3 bases and J dropped 2 bases, with 8 bases sitting between them. Germline assignment: CDR1 SGHVS and CDR2 FQNEAQ. The CDR3 contains 14 residues. The CDR3 spells CASSFDTAGNTIYF. CDR3 DNA sequence: TGTGCCAGCAGCTTCGACACGGCTGGAAACACCATATATTTT.

This clone was detected a few times. J is TRBJ1-5 and V is TRBV19, with unresolved D. Trimming took 4 bases from V and 7 from J, leaving 20 bases between them. Germline values: CDR1 LNHDA, CDR2 SQIVND (reference sequence). The CDR3 contains 16 residues. The CDR3 DNA reads as TGTGCCAGTAGTAGGCGGTTGGTTGGTGCGGGACAGCCCCAGCATTTT. Translated: CASSRRLVGAGQPQHF.

This chain uses TRBV7-2 with TRBJ1-4; D is perhaps TRBD1 (6 bases). There are 15 residues in the CDR3. V shed 5 bases and J shed 5 bases, with 15 bases lying between them. Germline lookup yields CDR1 SGHTA and CDR2 FQGNSA. Here the CDR3 reads CASSPRGTSNEKLFF. As DNA, the CDR3 is TGTGCCAGCAGCCCCCGTGGGACATCGAATGAAAAACTGTTTTTT.